The T cell receptor (beta chain) described here comes from a study of T cell repertoires in cytomegalovirus infection. Study at large: CMV epitopes that were recently identified and HLA-C-restricted were used alongside well-studied HLA-B-restricted ones. Public TCR beta signatures indicated both CMV infection and matching HLA type.

The CDR3 is 13 residues long. Germline V gene data show CDR1 as ENHRY and CDR2 as SYGVKD. V shed 6 bases and J shed 5 bases, with 14 bases lying between them. Findings and limits, study-wide: HLA-C-restricted CMV clonotypes gave the most frequent clonotype in two of eight donors.

Regarding this clonotype: Its specificity is unknown.

TCRdb reanalysed the reads using MiXCR and keeps one entry per CDR3 protein. The data contain approximately 600,000 distinct CDR3 sequences, 40% of them seen just once; the ten biggest clones take up around 50%. The genes are TRBV10-3 and TRBJ2-7; TRBD1 is a possible D gene (6 bases). The source is a human donor in good health (CMV status not recorded). Some clones in this sample may be carry-over from other donors' samples. The material sequenced was cultured PBMCs, taken from culture after CMV antigen stimulation. CDR3 bases: TGTGCCATCAGGGGACACGTCGGGGACGAGCAGTACTTC. This encodes CAIRGHVGDEQYF.